This T cell receptor beta chain was obtained from a study of shared clonotypes between healthy human individuals. Clones were sequenced by immunoSEQ multiplex PCR, and TCRdb holds only the in-frame ones, with some missing. The profile shows approximately 1.5 million clones, 95% to 99% of them singletons. The sequence was collected from a man aged 30 to 39 in good health. Sequencing was done on a sample of naive CD4+ T cells sorted from blood. As for subset: CD45RA+ positively selected.

The CDR3 nucleotides read TGTGCCAGCAGCCCAAACCGGGAAACCTCCCGAAGTGAGCAGTTCTTC. Translation gives CASSPNRETSRSEQFF. J is TRBJ2-1 and V is TRBV7-2, with a weak D call TRBD2 (5 bases). Looked up from germline, CDR1 is SGHTA and CDR2 is FQGNSA. This CDR3 contains 16 residues. The germline V and J ends were trimmed by 5 bases and 9 bases, with 23 bases remaining between them.